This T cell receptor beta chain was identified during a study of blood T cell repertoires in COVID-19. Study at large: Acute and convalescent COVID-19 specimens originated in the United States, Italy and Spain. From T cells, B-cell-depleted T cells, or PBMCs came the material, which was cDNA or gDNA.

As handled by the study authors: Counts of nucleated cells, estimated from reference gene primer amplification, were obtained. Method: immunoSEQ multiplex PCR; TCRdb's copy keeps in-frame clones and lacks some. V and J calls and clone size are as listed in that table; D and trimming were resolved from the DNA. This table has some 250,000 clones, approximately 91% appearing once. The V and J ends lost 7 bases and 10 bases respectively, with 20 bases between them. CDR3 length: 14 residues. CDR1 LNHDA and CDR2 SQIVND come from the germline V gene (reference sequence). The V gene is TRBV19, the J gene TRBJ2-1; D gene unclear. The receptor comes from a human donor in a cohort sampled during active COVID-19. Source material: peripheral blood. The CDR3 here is CASNPPGWSGEQFF. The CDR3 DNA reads TGTGCCAGTAACCCCCCGGGTTGGTCCGGAGAGCAGTTCTTC.